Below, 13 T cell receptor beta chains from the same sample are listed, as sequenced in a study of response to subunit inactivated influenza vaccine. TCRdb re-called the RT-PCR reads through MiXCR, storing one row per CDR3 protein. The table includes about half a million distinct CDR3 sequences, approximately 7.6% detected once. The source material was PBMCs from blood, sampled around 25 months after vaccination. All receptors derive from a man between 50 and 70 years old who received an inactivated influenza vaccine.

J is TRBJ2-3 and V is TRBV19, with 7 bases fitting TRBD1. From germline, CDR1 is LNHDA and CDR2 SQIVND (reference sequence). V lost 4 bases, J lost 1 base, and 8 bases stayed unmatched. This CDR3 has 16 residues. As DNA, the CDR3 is TGTGCCAGTAGTAGAGGAGACAGGGTTGGCACAGATACGCAGTATTTT. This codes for CASSRGDRVGTDTQYF.

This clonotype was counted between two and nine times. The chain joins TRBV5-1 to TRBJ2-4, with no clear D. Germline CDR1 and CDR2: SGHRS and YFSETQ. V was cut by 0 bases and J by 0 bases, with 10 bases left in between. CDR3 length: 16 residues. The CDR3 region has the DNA TGCGCCAGCAGCTTGGCCGGCCCCCGAGCCAAAAACATTCAGTACTTC. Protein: CASSLAGPRAKNIQYF.

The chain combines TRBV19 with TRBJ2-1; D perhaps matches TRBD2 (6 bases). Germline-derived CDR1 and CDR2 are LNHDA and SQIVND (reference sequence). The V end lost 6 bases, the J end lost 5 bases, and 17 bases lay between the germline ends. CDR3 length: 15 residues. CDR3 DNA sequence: TGTGCCAGTAGCGTGACTAGGATCGACAACAATGAGCAGTTCTTC. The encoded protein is CASSVTRIDNNEQFF.

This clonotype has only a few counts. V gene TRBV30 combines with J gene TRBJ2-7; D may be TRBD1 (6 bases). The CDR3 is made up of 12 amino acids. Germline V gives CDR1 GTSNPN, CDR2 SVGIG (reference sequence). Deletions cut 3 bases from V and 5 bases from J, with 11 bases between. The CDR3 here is CAWSLTGNEQYF. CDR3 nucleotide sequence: TGTGCCTGGAGCCTTACAGGGAACGAGCAGTACTTC.

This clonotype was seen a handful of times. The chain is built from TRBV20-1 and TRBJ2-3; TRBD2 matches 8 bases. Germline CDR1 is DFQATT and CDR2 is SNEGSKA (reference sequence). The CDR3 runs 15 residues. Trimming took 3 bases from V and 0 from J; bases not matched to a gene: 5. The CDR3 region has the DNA TGCAGTGCTAGCTTAGCGGGGAGTAGCACAGATACGCAGTATTTT. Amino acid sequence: CSASLAGSSTDTQYF.

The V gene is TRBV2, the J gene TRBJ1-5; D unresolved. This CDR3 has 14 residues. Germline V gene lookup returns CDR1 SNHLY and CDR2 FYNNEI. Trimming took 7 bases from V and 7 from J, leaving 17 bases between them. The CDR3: CASNSLNTFQPQHF. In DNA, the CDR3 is TGTGCCAGCAATAGCCTAAATACGTTCCAGCCCCAGCATTTT.

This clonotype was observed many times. CDR3 DNA sequence: TGTGCCAGCAGCCAAGGAGGGGCAGGGGGCACTGGAAACACCATATATTTT. This gives the protein CASSQGGAGGTGNTIYF. The chain uses TRBV3-1 and TRBJ1-3; 8 bases line up with TRBD1. Germline V gene data show CDR1 as LGHDT and CDR2 as YNNKEL (reference sequence). Germline trimming cut 1 base from V and 2 bases from J; bases unmatched to any gene: 7. The CDR3 covers 17 residues.

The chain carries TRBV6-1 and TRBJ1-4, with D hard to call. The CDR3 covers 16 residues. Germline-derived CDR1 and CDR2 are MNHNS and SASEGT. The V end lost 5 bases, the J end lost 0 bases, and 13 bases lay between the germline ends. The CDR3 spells CASSRSFGATNEKLFF. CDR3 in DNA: TGTGCCAGCAGTCGCTCTTTTGGCGCAACTAATGAAAAACTGTTTTTT.

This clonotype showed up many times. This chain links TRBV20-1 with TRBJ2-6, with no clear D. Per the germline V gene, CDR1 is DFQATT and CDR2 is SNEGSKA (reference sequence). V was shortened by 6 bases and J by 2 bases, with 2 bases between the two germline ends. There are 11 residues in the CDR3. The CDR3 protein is CSAAGANVLTF. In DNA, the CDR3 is TGCAGTGCGGCTGGGGCCAACGTCCTGACTTTC.

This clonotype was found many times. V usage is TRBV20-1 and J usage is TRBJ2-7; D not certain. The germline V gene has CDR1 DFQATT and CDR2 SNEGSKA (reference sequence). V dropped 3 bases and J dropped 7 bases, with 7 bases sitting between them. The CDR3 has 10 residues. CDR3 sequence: CSASMGEQYF. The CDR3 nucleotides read TGCAGTGCTAGTATGGGGGAGCAGTACTTC.

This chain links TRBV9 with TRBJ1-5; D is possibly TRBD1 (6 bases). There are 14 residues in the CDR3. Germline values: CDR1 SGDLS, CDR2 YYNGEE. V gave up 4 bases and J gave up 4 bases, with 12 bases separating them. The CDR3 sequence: CASSPGGQNQPQHF. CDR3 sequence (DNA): TGTGCCAGCAGCCCGGGGGGACAAAATCAGCCCCAGCATTTT.

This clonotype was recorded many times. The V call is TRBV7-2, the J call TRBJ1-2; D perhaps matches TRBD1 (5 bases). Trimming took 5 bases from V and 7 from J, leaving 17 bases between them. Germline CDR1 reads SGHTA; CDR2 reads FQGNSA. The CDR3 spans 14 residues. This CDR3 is CASSQGLRSSGYTF. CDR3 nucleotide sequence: TGTGCCAGCAGCCAGGGACTAAGGAGCAGTGGCTACACCTTC.

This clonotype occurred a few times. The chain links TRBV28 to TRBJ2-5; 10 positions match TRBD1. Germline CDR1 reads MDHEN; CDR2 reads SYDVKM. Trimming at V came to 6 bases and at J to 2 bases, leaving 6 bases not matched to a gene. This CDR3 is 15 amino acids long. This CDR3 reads CASSPTGGWQETQYF. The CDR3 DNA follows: TGTGCCAGCAGCCCGACAGGGGGCTGGCAAGAGACCCAGTACTTC.